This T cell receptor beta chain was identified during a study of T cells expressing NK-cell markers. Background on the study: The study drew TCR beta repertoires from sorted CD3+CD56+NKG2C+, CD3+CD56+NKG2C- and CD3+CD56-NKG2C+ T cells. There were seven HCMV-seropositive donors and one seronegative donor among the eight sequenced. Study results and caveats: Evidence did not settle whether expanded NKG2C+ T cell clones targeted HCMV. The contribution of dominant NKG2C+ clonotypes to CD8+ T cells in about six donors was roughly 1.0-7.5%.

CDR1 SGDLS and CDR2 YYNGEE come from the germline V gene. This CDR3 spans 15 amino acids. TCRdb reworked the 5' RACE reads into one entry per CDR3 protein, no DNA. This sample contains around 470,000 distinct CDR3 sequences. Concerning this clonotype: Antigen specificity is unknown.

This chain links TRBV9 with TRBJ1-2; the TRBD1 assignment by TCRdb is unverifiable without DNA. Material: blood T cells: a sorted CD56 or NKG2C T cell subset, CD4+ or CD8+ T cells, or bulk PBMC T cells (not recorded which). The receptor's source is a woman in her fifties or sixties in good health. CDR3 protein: CASSARAGGDYGYTF. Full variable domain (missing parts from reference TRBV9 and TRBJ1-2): DSGVTQTPKHLITATGQRVTLRCSPRSGDLSVYWYQQSLDQGLQFLIQYYNGEERAKGNILERFSAQQFPDLHSELNLSSLELGDSALYFCASSARAGGDYGYTFGSGTRLTVV.